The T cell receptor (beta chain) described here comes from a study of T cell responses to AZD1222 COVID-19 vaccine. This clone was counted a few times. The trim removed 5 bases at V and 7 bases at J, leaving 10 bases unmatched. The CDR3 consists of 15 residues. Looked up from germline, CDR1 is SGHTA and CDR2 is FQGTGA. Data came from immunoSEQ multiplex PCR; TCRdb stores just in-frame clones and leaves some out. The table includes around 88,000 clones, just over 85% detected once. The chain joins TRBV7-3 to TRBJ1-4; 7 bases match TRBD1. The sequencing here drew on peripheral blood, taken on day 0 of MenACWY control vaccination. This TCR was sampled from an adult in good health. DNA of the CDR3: TGTGCCAGCAGCCCGACAGGGATGATGGGTGAAAAACTGTTTTTT. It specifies CASSPTGMMGEKLFF.